The source of this TCR beta chain is a study of T cell responses to AZD1222 COVID-19 vaccine. Germline V gene data show CDR1 as MNHEY and CDR2 as SVGAGI. The V gene lost 2 bases and the J gene lost 3 bases, with 12 bases spanning the gap. CDR3 length: 15 residues. Second doses that came at about 4 or about 12 weeks were put together. Profiled with immunoSEQ multiplex PCR; TCRdb holds only in-frame clones, not every one. Here the sample spans more than 150,000 clones, 92% being singletons. About this clone itself: Its antigen is not identified.

General study findings and limits: Baseline antibody screening turned up just a handful of seropositive AZD1222 recipients. The donors showed a predominance of white British ancestry and of females, with possible underestimation of clonal diversity. Regions 160-218 and 743-854 dominated among vaccine-associated CD4 TCRs spanning spike.

The sample consisted of peripheral blood, taken 28 days after the second AZD1222 dose. The chain is built from TRBV6-5 and TRBJ2-3; D uncertain. This sequence originates from an adult who received the AZD1222 COVID-19 vaccine. In DNA form, the CDR3 reads TGTGCCAGCAGTTACGGGCAGTTATCGACAGATACGCAGTATTTT. Translating it yields CASSYGQLSTDTQYF.